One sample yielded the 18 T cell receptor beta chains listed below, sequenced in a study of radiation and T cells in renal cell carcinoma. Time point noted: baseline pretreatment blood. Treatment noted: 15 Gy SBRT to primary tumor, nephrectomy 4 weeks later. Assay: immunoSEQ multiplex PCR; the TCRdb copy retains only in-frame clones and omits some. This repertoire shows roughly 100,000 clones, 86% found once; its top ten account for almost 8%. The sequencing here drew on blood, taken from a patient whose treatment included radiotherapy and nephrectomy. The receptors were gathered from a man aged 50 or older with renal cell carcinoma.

CDR3 DNA sequence: TGTGCCAGCAGCCCCCGGACTTCGGCTAATGAAAAACTGTTTTTT. It encodes CASSPRTSANEKLFF. The gene calls are TRBV4-2 and TRBJ1-4; D remains unclear. Germline lookup yields CDR1 LGHNA and CDR2 YNFKEQ. The CDR3 runs to 15 residues. Trimming removed 4 bases at V and 3 bases at J, with 12 bases between.

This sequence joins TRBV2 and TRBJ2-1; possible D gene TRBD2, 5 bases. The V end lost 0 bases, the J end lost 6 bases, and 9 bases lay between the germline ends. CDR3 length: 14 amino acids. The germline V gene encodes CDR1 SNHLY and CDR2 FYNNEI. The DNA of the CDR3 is TGTGCCAGCAGTGAAGCGAACCGGGGCAATGAGCAGTTCTTC. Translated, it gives CASSEANRGNEQFF.

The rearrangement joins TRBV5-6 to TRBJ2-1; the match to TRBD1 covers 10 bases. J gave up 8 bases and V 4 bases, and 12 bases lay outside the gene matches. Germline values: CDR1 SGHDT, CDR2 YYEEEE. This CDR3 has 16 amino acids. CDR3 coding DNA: TGTGCCAGCAGCCGATATGTGGGACAGGGGTTGGATGAGCAGTTCTTC. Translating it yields CASSRYVGQGLDEQFF. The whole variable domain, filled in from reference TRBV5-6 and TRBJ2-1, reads DAGVTQSPTHLIKTRGQQVTLRCSPKSGHDTVSWYQQALGQGPQFIFQYYEEEERQRGNFPDRFSGHQFPNYSSELNVNALLLGDSALYLCASSRYVGQGLDEQFFGPGTRLTVL.

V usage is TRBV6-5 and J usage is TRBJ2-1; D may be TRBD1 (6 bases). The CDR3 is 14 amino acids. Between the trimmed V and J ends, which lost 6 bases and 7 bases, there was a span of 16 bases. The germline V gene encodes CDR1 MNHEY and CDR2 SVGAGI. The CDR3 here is CASSYEGRGNEQFF. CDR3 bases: TGTGCCAGCAGCTACGAGGGCAGGGGAAATGAGCAGTTCTTC.

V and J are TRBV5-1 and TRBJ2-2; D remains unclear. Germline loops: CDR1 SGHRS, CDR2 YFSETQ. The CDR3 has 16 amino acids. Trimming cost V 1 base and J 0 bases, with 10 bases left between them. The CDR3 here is CASSLSPISNTGELFF. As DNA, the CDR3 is TGCGCCAGCAGCTTGAGTCCAATTTCGAACACCGGGGAGCTGTTTTTT. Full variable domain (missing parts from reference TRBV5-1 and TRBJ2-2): KAGVTQTPRYLIKTRGQQVTLSCSPISGHRSVSWYQQTPGQGLQFLFEYFSETQRNKGNFPGRFSGRQFSNSRSEMNVSTLELGDSALYLCASSLSPISNTGELFFGEGSRLTVL.

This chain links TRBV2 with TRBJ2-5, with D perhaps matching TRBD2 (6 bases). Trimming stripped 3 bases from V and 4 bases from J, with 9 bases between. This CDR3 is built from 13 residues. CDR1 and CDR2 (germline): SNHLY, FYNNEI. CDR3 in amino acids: CASSESGVETQYF. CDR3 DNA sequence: TGTGCCAGCAGTGAGTCGGGGGTAGAGACCCAGTACTTC.

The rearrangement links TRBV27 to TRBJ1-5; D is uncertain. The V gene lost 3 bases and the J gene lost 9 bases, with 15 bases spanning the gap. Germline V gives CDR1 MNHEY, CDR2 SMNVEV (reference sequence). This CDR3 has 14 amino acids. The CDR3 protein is CASSLSDGRMPQHF. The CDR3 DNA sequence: TGTGCCAGCAGTTTGAGCGACGGCCGAATGCCCCAGCATTTT.

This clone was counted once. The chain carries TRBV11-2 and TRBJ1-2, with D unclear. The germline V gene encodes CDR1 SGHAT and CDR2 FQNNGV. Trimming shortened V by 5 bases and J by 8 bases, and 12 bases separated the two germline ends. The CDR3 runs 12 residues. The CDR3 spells CASSNDIRGYTF. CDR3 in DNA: TGTGCCAGCAGCAACGACATTCGCGGCTACACCTTC.

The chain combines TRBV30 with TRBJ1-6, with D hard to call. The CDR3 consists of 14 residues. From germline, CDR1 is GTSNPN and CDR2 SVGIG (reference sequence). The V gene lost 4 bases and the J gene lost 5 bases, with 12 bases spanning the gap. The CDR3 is CAWNVGPHNSPLHF. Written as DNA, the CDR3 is TGTGCCTGGAATGTAGGACCCCATAATTCACCCCTCCACTTT.

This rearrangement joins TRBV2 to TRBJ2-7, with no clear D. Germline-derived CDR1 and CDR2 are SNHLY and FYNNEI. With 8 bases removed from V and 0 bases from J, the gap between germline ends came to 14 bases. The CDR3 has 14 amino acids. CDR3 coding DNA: TGTGCCAGCCGCAGCCGGCTGAGCTCCTACGAGCAGTACTTC. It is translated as CASRSRLSSYEQYF.

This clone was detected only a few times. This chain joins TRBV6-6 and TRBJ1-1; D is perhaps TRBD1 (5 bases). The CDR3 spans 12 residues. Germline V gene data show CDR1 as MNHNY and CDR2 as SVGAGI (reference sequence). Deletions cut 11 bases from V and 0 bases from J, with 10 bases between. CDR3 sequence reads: CAGGAMNTEAFF. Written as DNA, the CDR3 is TGTGCCGGGGGAGCCATGAACACTGAAGCTTTCTTT.

CDR3 amino acids: CASSMTSGGTDTQYF. CDR3 in DNA: TGTGCCAGCAGTATGACTAGCGGGGGGACAGATACGCAGTATTTT. The genes are TRBV6-5 and TRBJ2-3; TRBD2 aligns across 13 bases. The CDR3 runs 15 residues. Germline V gene data show CDR1 as MNHEY and CDR2 as SVGAGI. The junction had 2 bases not matched to a gene; V was cut back by 5 bases and J by 3 bases.

In nucleotides, the CDR3 is TGCGCCAGCAGCCAAGATCCGGGACAGGTGGACACCATATATTTT. It specifies CASSQDPGQVDTIYF. V is TRBV4-3 and J is TRBJ1-3, with 8 bases aligning to TRBD1. Germline V lookup: CDR1 LGHNA, CDR2 YSLEER. V dropped 0 bases and J dropped 8; count of bases not matched to a gene: 6. This CDR3 spans 15 amino acids.

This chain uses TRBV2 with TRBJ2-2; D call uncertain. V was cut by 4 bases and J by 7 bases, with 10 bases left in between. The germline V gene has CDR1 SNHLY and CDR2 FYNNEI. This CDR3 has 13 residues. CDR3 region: CASSARKGGELFF. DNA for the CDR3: TGTGCCAGCAGTGCTCGAAAGGGCGGGGAGCTGTTTTTT.

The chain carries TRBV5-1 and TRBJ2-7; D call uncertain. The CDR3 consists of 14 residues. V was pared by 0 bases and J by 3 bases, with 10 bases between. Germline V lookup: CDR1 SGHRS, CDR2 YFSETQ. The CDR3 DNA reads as TGCGCCAGCAGCTTGGAACTGTTAGGCTACGAGCAGTACTTC. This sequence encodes CASSLELLGYEQYF.

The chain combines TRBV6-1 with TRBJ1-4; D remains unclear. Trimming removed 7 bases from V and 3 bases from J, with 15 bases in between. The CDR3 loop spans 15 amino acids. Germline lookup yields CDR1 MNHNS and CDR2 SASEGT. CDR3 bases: TGTGCCAGCACCTCAGACGGAAACCCTAATGAAAAACTGTTTTTT. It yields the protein CASTSDGNPNEKLFF.

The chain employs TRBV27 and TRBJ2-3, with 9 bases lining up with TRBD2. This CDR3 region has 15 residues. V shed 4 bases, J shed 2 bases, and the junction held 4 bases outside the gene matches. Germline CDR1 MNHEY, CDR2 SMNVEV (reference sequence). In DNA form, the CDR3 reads TGTGCCAGCAGTTCCCAGCGGGGGGTCACAGATACGCAGTATTTT. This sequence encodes CASSSQRGVTDTQYF.

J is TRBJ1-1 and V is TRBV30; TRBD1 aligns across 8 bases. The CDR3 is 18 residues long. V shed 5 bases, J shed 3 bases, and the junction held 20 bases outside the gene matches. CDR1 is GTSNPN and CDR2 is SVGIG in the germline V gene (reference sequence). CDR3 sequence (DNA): TGTGCCTGGGACAGGACCTTTGAGGGACAGGCCCTGGACACTGAAGCTTTCTTT. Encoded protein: CAWDRTFEGQALDTEAFF.